Each of the 32 T cell receptor beta chains below was sequenced from the same sample in a study of graft-versus-host responses after intestinal transplantation. Clones were sequenced by immunoSEQ multiplex PCR, and TCRdb holds only the in-frame ones, with some missing. The data contain fewer than 850 clones, more than 75% of them seen just once; the ten biggest clones take up less than 25%. From the graft tissue, intraepithelial and lamina propria lymphocytes were released through processing. The sequencing used ileum tissue, collected 22 days after intestinal transplant. The source of these receptors is a human patient who received an intestinal transplant, so some T cells may come from the graft donor.

V gene TRBV5-4 combines with J gene TRBJ2-5; D perhaps matches TRBD2 (6 bases). Germline values: CDR1 SGHNT, CDR2 YYREEE (reference sequence). The V and J ends lost 0 bases and 2 bases respectively, with 11 bases between them. The CDR3 length is 15 residues. The CDR3 region is CASSLDSGLQETQYF. The CDR3 nucleotides are TGTGCCAGCAGCTTGGACTCAGGACTACAAGAGACCCAGTACTTC.

The gene calls are TRBV7-8 and TRBJ2-7; no reliable D call. Trimming cost V 4 bases and J 3 bases, with 7 bases left between them. Germline V lookup: CDR1 SGHVS, CDR2 FQNEAQ. CDR3 length equals 12 residues. CDR3 nucleotides: TGTGCCAGCAGCTCCGACTTCTACGAGCAGTACTTC. Its protein is CASSSDFYEQYF. The whole variable domain, filled in from reference TRBV7-8 and TRBJ2-7, reads GAGVSQSPRYKVAKRGQDVALRCDPISGHVSLFWYQQALGQGPEFLTYFQNEAQLDKSGLPSDRFFAERPEGSVSTLKIQRTQQEDSAVYLCASSSDFYEQYFGPGTRLTVT.

This clone was detected only once. The CDR3 nucleotides read TGTGCCAGCAGTGACTTCCCTTCCTATGGCTACACCTTC. Protein product: CASSDFPSYGYTF. This chain joins TRBV25-1 and TRBJ1-2; D ambiguous. Looked up from germline, CDR1 is MGHDK and CDR2 is SYGVNS. The CDR3 totals 13 residues. V gave up 3 bases and J gave up 4 bases, with 9 bases separating them.

The chain combines TRBV27 with TRBJ1-1, with D possibly being TRBD1 (6 bases). This CDR3 contains 13 residues. The germline CDR1 and CDR2 sequences are MNHEY and SMNVEV (reference sequence). Trimming took off 2 bases at V and 4 bases at J, with 8 bases between the two ends. CDR3 sequence: CASSLRGGTEAFF. In DNA, the CDR3 is TGTGCCAGCAGTTTAAGGGGGGGCACTGAAGCTTTCTTT.

The rearrangement uses TRBV9 and TRBJ2-3; D is perhaps TRBD2 (7 bases). The V gene lost 4 bases and the J gene lost 1 base, with 16 bases spanning the gap. Germline CDR1 reads SGDLS; CDR2 reads YYNGEE. The CDR3 sequence is 16 residues long. In DNA, the CDR3 is TGTGCCAGCAGCTCAGGGGATGGGGGGGGCACAGATACGCAGTATTTT. Protein: CASSSGDGGGTDTQYF.

The rearrangement joins TRBV6-1 to TRBJ2-7; 7 bases align to TRBD1. The CDR3 contains 12 residues. From germline, CDR1 is MNHNS and CDR2 SASEGT. With V trimmed by 10 bases and J by 5 bases, 8 bases remained unmatched. The CDR3 sequence: CATSTGFHEQYF. CDR3 nucleotides: TGTGCCACCTCGACAGGGTTCCACGAGCAGTACTTC.

This sequence joins TRBV5-6 and TRBJ2-5; unclear D gene. Gene TRBJ2-7 matches the end of the DNA better, so the J call may be wrong. Germline V gene data show CDR1 as SGHDT and CDR2 as YYEEEE. The CDR3 spans 14 residues. Written as DNA, the CDR3 is TGTGCCAGCAGCTTTATTGGGATGATCCACGAGCAGTACTTC. This gives the protein CASSFIGMIHEQYF.

V gene TRBV10-2 combines with J gene TRBJ2-1; D is ambiguous. The CDR3 length is 12 residues. V was cut by 8 bases and J by 0 bases, with 5 bases left in between. The germline CDR1 and CDR2 sequences are WSHSY and SAAADI. CDR3 sequence reads: CASGSSYNEQFF. As DNA, the CDR3 is TGCGCCAGCGGAAGCTCCTACAATGAGCAGTTCTTC.

The V call is TRBV6-4, the J call TRBJ2-7; 7 nucleotides agree with TRBD2. This CDR3 contains 15 residues. Germline V lookup: CDR1 MRHNA, CDR2 SNTAGT. The trim removed 3 bases at V and 2 bases at J, leaving 7 bases unmatched. DNA of the CDR3: TGTGCCAGCAGTGAGGGGCTAGCGGTCACCTACGAGCAGTACTTC. It specifies CASSEGLAVTYEQYF.

CDR3 nucleotides: TGTGCCAGCAGCCCACTCAGGGCTGACCCCTACGAGCAGTACTTC. Residues: CASSPLRADPYEQYF. The rearrangement links TRBV4-2 to TRBJ2-7; D is possibly TRBD1 (5 bases). The CDR3 sequence is 15 residues long. The V end was cut by 4 bases, the J end by 2 bases, with 15 bases between. Germline-derived CDR1 and CDR2 are LGHNA and YNFKEQ.

This clone was picked up a small number of times. Other nucleotide sequences in the sample specify the same CDR3. This chain joins TRBV29-1 and TRBJ2-7, with 9 positions matching TRBD1. There are 14 residues in the CDR3. Germline assignment: CDR1 SQVTM and CDR2 ANQGSEA. The ends lost 6 bases at V and 1 base at J; junction bases unmatched: 7. This chain's CDR3 is CSVAGTGSSYEQYF. The CDR3 DNA follows: TGCAGCGTCGCCGGGACAGGGTCATCCTACGAGCAGTACTTC.

The chain uses TRBV9 and TRBJ2-1, with 11 bases aligning to TRBD2. Per germline, CDR1 SGDLS and CDR2 YYNGEE. CDR3 length: 17 amino acids. The V and J ends lost 4 bases and 0 bases, in that order; junction bases with no gene match: 6. DNA of the CDR3: TGTGCCAGCAGCCCCCGACTAGCGGGAAGCTCCTACAATGAGCAGTTCTTC. This sequence encodes CASSPRLAGSSYNEQFF.

This chain uses TRBV2 with TRBJ1-3, with D hard to call. Germline values: CDR1 SNHLY, CDR2 FYNNEI. This CDR3 is built from 17 residues. V lost 8 bases and J 8 bases, leaving 28 bases between the germline ends. CDR3 amino acids: CASLWVSKTTPAYTIYF. The CDR3 DNA is TGTGCCAGCTTATGGGTATCCAAGACGACCCCGGCGTACACCATATATTTT.

This rearrangement joins TRBV19 to TRBJ1-1; tentative D call: TRBD1 (6 bases). This CDR3 contains 15 residues. Per germline, CDR1 LNHDA and CDR2 SQIVND (reference sequence). V was pared by 5 bases and J by 4 bases, with 17 bases between. CDR3 coding DNA: TGTGCCAGTAGTGTTCCCTCGACAGGCCTCACTGAAGCTTTCTTT. As protein: CASSVPSTGLTEAFF.

The chain is built from TRBV27 and TRBJ2-4, with TRBD2 as a possible D gene (5 bases). The V and J ends lost 4 bases and 1 base respectively, with 8 bases between them. This CDR3 spans 14 amino acids. The germline CDR1 and CDR2 sequences are MNHEY and SMNVEV (reference sequence). CDR3 sequence reads: CASSSGVAKNIQYF. CDR3 coding DNA: TGTGCCAGCAGTTCCGGGGTCGCCAAAAACATTCAGTACTTC.

The chain links TRBV15 to TRBJ1-1; the D is unclear. Germline assignment: CDR1 LNHNV and CDR2 YYDKDF (reference sequence). Trimming removed 2 bases at V and 6 bases at J, with 10 bases between. The CDR3 sequence is 13 residues long. This CDR3 reads CATSRIPGSEAFF. CDR3 nucleotide sequence: TGTGCCACCAGCAGAATACCGGGCTCTGAAGCTTTCTTT.

The J gene is TRBJ1-1, the V gene TRBV21-1. TRBV21-1 is a documented pseudogene. There are 11 residues in the CDR3. As DNA, the CDR3 is TGTGCCAGCAGCAAGGGGAGGGAAGCTTTCTTT. This codes for CASSKGREAFF.

This clone was counted a few times. The V call is TRBV30, the J call TRBJ1-2; D unclear. The V gene's germline CDR1 is GTSNPN and CDR2 SVGIG (reference sequence). Trimming took off 5 bases at V and 4 bases at J, with 8 bases between the two ends. CDR3 length: 11 residues. CDR3 residues: CAWQRGYGYTF. The CDR3 DNA reads TGTGCCTGGCAGCGAGGCTATGGCTACACCTTC.

Turning to this clone: The identical CDR3 is also encoded by other nucleotide sequences in the sample. The rearrangement uses TRBV28 and TRBJ2-7, with D tentatively TRBD1 (6 bases). The germline V gene has CDR1 MDHEN and CDR2 SYDVKM. Deletions cut 10 bases from V and 2 bases from J, with 12 bases between. The length of the CDR3 is 12 residues. CDR3 nucleotide sequence: TGTGCCACAAGGGACACTACCTACGAGCAGTACTTC. This encodes CATRDTTYEQYF.

The V call is TRBV21-1, the J call TRBJ2-5; the table's D call of TRBD2 was not tested on the DNA. TRBV21-1 is tagged as a pseudogene. This CDR3 spans 16 amino acids. The CDR3: CASSRISSGRGETQYF. CDR3 bases: TGTGCCAGCAGCAGGATCTCTTCGGGTCGCGGAGAGACCCAGTACTTC.

The V gene is TRBV19, the J gene TRBJ1-1; D is undetermined. The V gene lost 3 bases and the J gene lost 1 base, with 9 bases spanning the gap. Germline V gene sequence: CDR1 LNHDA, CDR2 SQIVND (reference sequence). The CDR3 contains 14 residues. The CDR3 loop reads CASSIYLQNTEAFF. As DNA, the CDR3 is TGTGCCAGTAGTATCTATCTTCAGAACACTGAAGCTTTCTTT.

The CDR3 region has the DNA TGTGCCAGCAGTTTATCCAGCGGGATAATCCAAGAGACCCAGTACTTC. Its translation: CASSLSSGIIQETQYF. The genes are TRBV28 and TRBJ2-5, with 7 bases aligning to TRBD2. V lost 1 base, J lost 1 base, and 6 bases stayed unmatched. CDR3 size: 16 residues. CDR1 is MDHEN and CDR2 is SYDVKM in the germline V gene.

The chain employs TRBV6-5 and TRBJ2-6; D perhaps matches TRBD1 (5 bases). Germline CDR1 reads MNHEY; CDR2 reads SVGAGI. V was cut by 6 bases and J by 3 bases, with 12 bases left in between. The CDR3 length is 15 residues. The CDR3 loop is CASSQGKVGANVLTF. In DNA, the CDR3 is TGTGCCAGCAGCCAGGGAAAGGTTGGGGCCAACGTCCTGACTTTC.

The table lists this clone with a count of one. CDR3 sequence: CASSSQGPSNQPQHF. The CDR3 coding sequence is TGTGCCAGCAGTTCACAGGGGCCAAGCAATCAGCCCCAGCATTTT. The chain couples TRBV2 to TRBJ1-5, with 7 bases that match TRBD1. J was trimmed by 1 base and V by 5 bases; bases with no gene match: 5. Germline CDR1 and CDR2: SNHLY and FYNNEI. There are 15 residues in the CDR3.

The rearrangement uses TRBV10-1 and TRBJ2-6; D is unresolved. This CDR3 comprises 19 residues. V lost 4 bases, J lost 5 bases, and 24 bases lay in between. CDR1 is WNHNN and CDR2 is SYGVQD in the germline V gene (reference sequence). This chain's CDR3 is CASSAFLRSAQSRANVLTF. CDR3 in DNA: TGCGCCAGCAGTGCATTTCTAAGATCGGCACAAAGTCGGGCCAACGTCCTGACTTTC.

V gene TRBV7-8 combines with J gene TRBJ2-1, with D possibly TRBD2 on 5 matching bases. Germline V gives CDR1 SGHVS, CDR2 FQNEAQ. Trimming removed 2 bases at V and 5 bases at J, with 13 bases between. The CDR3 covers 15 residues. The CDR3 region is CASSLSDWGDNEQFF. The CDR3 nucleotides read TGTGCCAGCAGCTTAAGCGACTGGGGAGACAATGAGCAGTTCTTC.

The chain recombines TRBV7-9 with TRBJ2-5, with 8 bases aligning to TRBD2. The CDR3 contains 14 residues. V lost 7 bases to trimming and J lost 10 bases; unmatched junction nucleotides: 14. Germline CDR1 and CDR2: SEHNR and FQNEAQ (reference sequence). For the CDR3, the DNA is TGTGCCAGCACCTTTCTAGCGGGCCAGACGGGCCAGTACTTC. It codes for CASTFLAGQTGQYF.

The rearrangement links TRBV6-6 to TRBJ2-1; D might be TRBD2 (6 bases). V gave up 0 bases and J gave up 5 bases, with 14 bases separating them. Germline V gene lookup returns CDR1 MNHNY and CDR2 SVGAGI (reference sequence). The CDR3 covers 16 residues. The CDR3: CASSYSTAGWNNEQFF. In DNA, the CDR3 is TGTGCCAGCAGTTACTCGACCGCGGGGTGGAACAATGAGCAGTTCTTC.

The rearrangement joins TRBV19 to TRBJ2-1, with 7 bases aligning to TRBD2. The CDR3 has 14 amino acids. The germline V gene encodes CDR1 LNHDA and CDR2 SQIVND (reference sequence). Trimming at V came to 4 bases and at J to 10 bases, leaving 10 bases not matched to a gene. CDR3 DNA sequence: TGTGCCAGTAGTAGTCCGGGGAGGGCCGGGGAGCAGTTCTTC. Protein product: CASSSPGRAGEQFF.

The chain uses TRBV6-1 and TRBJ2-5; D ambiguous. This CDR3 spans 15 amino acids. Deletions cut 2 bases from V and 1 base from J, with 11 bases between. In germline, CDR1 is MNHNS, CDR2 SASEGT. The CDR3 region has the DNA TGTGCCAGCAGTGAATTTTCGCGGATCCAAGAGACCCAGTACTTC. This translates into CASSEFSRIQETQYF.

This clone has more than one count but fewer than ten. The chain uses TRBV9 and TRBJ2-3, with D possibly being TRBD2 (7 bases). The V gene lost 4 bases and the J gene lost 2 bases, with 17 bases spanning the gap. CDR3 length equals 16 residues. Germline CDR1 is SGDLS and CDR2 is YYNGEE. The CDR3 DNA reads as TGTGCCAGCAGCTCAGGGGATGGGGGGGTCACAGATACGCAGTATTTT. Translated: CASSSGDGGVTDTQYF.

The chain links TRBV4-2 to TRBJ1-1, with 10 bases aligning to TRBD1. V lost 3 bases, J lost 0 bases, and 10 bases stayed unmatched. Germline-derived CDR1 and CDR2 are LGHNA and YNFKEQ. The CDR3 has 18 amino acids. The CDR3 is CASSQAPGQGGMNTEAFF. CDR3 coding DNA: TGTGCCAGCAGCCAGGCACCCGGACAGGGGGGCATGAACACTGAAGCTTTCTTT.